Listed here are 19 T cell receptor beta chains from one sample, sequenced in a study of OX40 agonist ivuxolimab in advanced cancers. Libraries were prepared by immunoSEQ multiplex PCR; TCRdb keeps only in-frame clonotypes and omits some of them. The data hold tens of thousands of clones, with approximately 89% observed a single time. Sequences were derived from CD4+ or CD8+ T cells sorted from blood, sampled in a trial of the OX40 agonist ivuxolimab. All receptors derive from an adult with an advanced solid tumor such as melanoma, head and neck, liver or kidney cancer.

The chain joins TRBV5-6 to TRBJ2-7; 11 nucleotides line up with TRBD1. The junction had 4 bases not matched to a gene; V was cut back by 4 bases and J by 7 bases. Germline V lookup: CDR1 SGHDT, CDR2 YYEEEE. The CDR3 extends over 13 amino acids. The CDR3 region is CASSPGTGGEQYF. CDR3 DNA: TGTGCCAGCAGCCCTGGGACAGGGGGAGAGCAGTACTTC.

The chain couples TRBV28 to TRBJ2-7; tentatively, D is TRBD2 (5 bases). Germline CDR1 reads MDHEN; CDR2 reads SYDVKM. Trimming left V 7 bases short and J 0 bases short, with 10 bases between. This CDR3 spans 13 amino acids. This CDR3 is CASNPGSSYEQYF. The CDR3 DNA follows: TGTGCCAGCAACCCGGGGAGCTCCTACGAGCAGTACTTC. The whole variable domain, filled in from reference TRBV28 and TRBJ2-7, reads DVKVTQSSRYLVKRTGEKVFLECVQDMDHENMFWYRQDPGLGLRLIYFSYDVKMKEKGDIPEGYSVSREKKERFSLILESASTNQTSMYLCASNPGSSYEQYFGPGTRLTVT.

The chain combines TRBV28 with TRBJ1-5; perhaps TRBD1 as D (6 bases). The V end lost 8 bases, the J end lost 4 bases, and 15 bases lay between the germline ends. Germline-derived CDR1 and CDR2 are MDHEN and SYDVKM. The CDR3 totals 14 residues. DNA for the CDR3: TGTGCCAGCGATGACGGGACACTTAATCAGCCCCAGCATTTT. Residues: CASDDGTLNQPQHF.

The genes are TRBV9 and TRBJ2-3, with a possible D match to TRBD1 (5 bases). The CDR3 totals 16 residues. Germline V CDR1 and CDR2: SGDLS, YYNGEE. Trimming cost V 4 bases and J 0 bases, with 15 bases left between them. The CDR3 region is CASSPGQIPSTDTQYF. The DNA for the CDR3 is TGTGCCAGCAGCCCAGGACAAATTCCGAGCACAGATACGCAGTATTTT.

This chain links TRBV5-6 with TRBJ2-2; D is undetermined. The CDR3 consists of 15 residues. The germline V gene encodes CDR1 SGHDT and CDR2 YYEEEE. V was cut by 3 bases and J by 4 bases, with 13 bases left in between. CDR3 loop: CASSWPSRFTGELFF. The CDR3 coding sequence is TGTGCCAGCAGCTGGCCATCGAGGTTCACCGGGGAGCTGTTTTTT.

The chain has TRBV21-1 and TRBJ2-3; the D call in the table, TRBD2, was not verified against the DNA. TRBV21-1 is a listed pseudogene. The CDR3 is 17 amino acids. This chain's CDR3 is CASSKNRGGGSTDTQYF. The CDR3 DNA follows: TGTGCCAGCAGCAAAAATCGTGGCGGGGGTAGCACAGATACGCAGTATTTT.

V and J are TRBV9 and TRBJ2-7, with 11 bases matching TRBD1. CDR1 SGDLS and CDR2 YYNGEE come from the germline V gene. The CDR3 is 15 amino acids. Trimming took 4 bases from V and 2 from J; bases not matched to a gene: 5. CDR3 bases: TGTGCCAGCAGCACTGGACAGGGGGCAGCCTACGAGCAGTACTTC. It codes for CASSTGQGAAYEQYF. Variable domain in full (rest from reference TRBV9 and TRBJ2-7): DSGVTQTPKHLITATGQRVTLRCSPRSGDLSVYWYQQSLDQGLQFLIQYYNGEERAKGNILERFSAQQFPDLHSELNLSSLELGDSALYFCASSTGQGAAYEQYFGPGTRLTVT.

This rearrangement joins TRBV9 to TRBJ2-4; D is unresolved. Germline V gene sequence: CDR1 SGDLS, CDR2 YYNGEE. V lost 4 bases, J lost 0 bases, and 8 bases lay in between. This CDR3 has 14 amino acids. The CDR3 sequence is CASSPWLAKNIQYF. As DNA, the CDR3 is TGTGCCAGCAGCCCCTGGTTAGCCAAAAACATTCAGTACTTC.

CDR3: CAISDLGTGNFGPSYEQYF. The CDR3 DNA reads TGTGCCATCAGTGATCTTGGGACAGGGAATTTTGGTCCCTCCTACGAGCAGTACTTC. The rearrangement uses TRBV10-3 and TRBJ2-7; 9 nucleotides agree with TRBD1. Germline lookup yields CDR1 ENHRY and CDR2 SYGVKD. V gave up 3 bases and J gave up 0 bases; unmatched junction bases: 15. There are 19 residues in the CDR3.

The gene calls are TRBV6-5 and TRBJ1-1, with 8 bases identical to TRBD1. Looked up from germline, CDR1 is MNHEY and CDR2 is SVGAGI. Trimming at V came to 5 bases and at J to 1 base, leaving 6 bases not matched to a gene. This CDR3 comprises 15 residues. CDR3 protein: CASSPLDRGNTEAFF. The CDR3 DNA reads TGTGCCAGCAGTCCGTTAGACAGGGGGAACACTGAAGCTTTCTTT.

The chain uses TRBV7-3 and TRBJ2-3; D possibly corresponds to TRBD2 (5 bases). The CDR3 totals 13 residues. CDR1 and CDR2 (germline): SGHTA, FQGTGA. V was clipped by 5 bases and J by 5 bases, with 11 bases between them. In nucleotides, the CDR3 is TGTGCCAGCAGCCACGGAGGTCTAGATACGCAGTATTTT. It translates to CASSHGGLDTQYF.

V gene TRBV14 combines with J gene TRBJ2-7; tentative D call: TRBD1 (6 bases). Germline V gives CDR1 SGHDN, CDR2 FVKESK. The CDR3 spans 14 residues. Trimming cost V 4 bases and J 2 bases, with 12 bases left between them. The CDR3 DNA reads as TGTGCCAGCAGCCGACAGGACAGCCCCTACGAGCAGTACTTC. The encoded protein is CASSRQDSPYEQYF.

The gene calls are TRBV6-5 and TRBJ2-3; 13 nucleotides line up with TRBD2. This CDR3 is built from 15 residues. Germline V gene data show CDR1 as MNHEY and CDR2 as SVGAGI. V shed 6 bases and J 2 bases; nucleotides not matched to a gene: 2. CDR3 nucleotide sequence: TGTGCCAGCAGCGGACTAGCGGGGGCCACAGATACGCAGTATTTT. It encodes CASSGLAGATDTQYF.

The chain couples TRBV28 to TRBJ1-1; 11 nucleotides agree with TRBD1. CDR3 length: 16 amino acids. Germline V gene sequence: CDR1 MDHEN, CDR2 SYDVKM. The V segment lost 6 bases and the J segment 0 bases; nucleotides outside the gene matches: 6. This CDR3 is CASREDRGQLNTEAFF. As DNA, the CDR3 is TGTGCCAGCAGAGAGGACAGGGGGCAACTGAACACTGAAGCTTTCTTT. Full variable domain (outside the CDR3, taken from reference TRBV28 and TRBJ1-1): DVKVTQSSRYLVKRTGEKVFLECVQDMDHENMFWYRQDPGLGLRLIYFSYDVKMKEKGDIPEGYSVSREKKERFSLILESASTNQTSMYLCASREDRGQLNTEAFFGQGTRLTVV.

The chain employs TRBV7-2 and TRBJ2-7; 9 bases are a match to TRBD2. V lost 5 bases, J lost 3 bases, and 17 bases stayed unmatched. Germline-derived CDR1 and CDR2 are SGHTA and FQGNSA. CDR3 length: 18 residues. The chain's CDR3 is CASSPTLLAGDPNYEQYF. As DNA, the CDR3 is TGTGCCAGCAGCCCCACTCTTTTAGCGGGGGACCCCAACTACGAGCAGTACTTC. Full variable domain (rest looked up from reference TRBV7-2 and TRBJ2-7): GAGVSQSPSNKVTEKGKDVELRCDPISGHTALYWYRQSLGQGLEFLIYFQGNSAPDKSGLPSDRFSAERTGGSVSTLTIQRTQQEDSAVYLCASSPTLLAGDPNYEQYFGPGTRLTVT.

This chain joins TRBV7-9 and TRBJ2-1, with 9 bases matching TRBD2. Per germline, CDR1 SEHNR and CDR2 FQNEAQ (reference sequence). The CDR3 extends over 14 amino acids. V gave up 3 bases and J gave up 4 bases; unmatched junction bases: 1. The CDR3 loop reads CASSFGLAYNEQFF. The CDR3 coding sequence is TGTGCCAGCAGCTTCGGACTAGCGTACAATGAGCAGTTCTTC.

This clone occurred once. This chain connects TRBV7-9 to TRBJ2-7; D tentatively reads TRBD1 or TRBD2 (5 bases each). CDR3 length: 14 amino acids. Trimming left V 5 bases short and J 0 bases short, with 11 bases between. The germline V gene encodes CDR1 SEHNR and CDR2 FQNEAQ (reference sequence). The CDR3 here is CASSPTGTSYEQYF. Written as DNA, the CDR3 is TGTGCCAGCAGCCCGACGGGGACCTCCTACGAGCAGTACTTC.

The chain has TRBV30 and TRBJ2-3; D perhaps matches TRBD2 (6 bases). CDR1 and CDR2 (germline): GTSNPN, SVGIG (reference sequence). The CDR3 runs to 11 residues. V lost 4 bases, J lost 10 bases, and 12 bases lay in between. CDR3 DNA: TGTGCCTGGATTAGTGGGGAGGCGCAGTATTTT. The encoded protein is CAWISGEAQYF.

The chain couples TRBV7-2 to TRBJ1-1; D not certain. CDR1 and CDR2 from the germline V gene are SGHTA and FQGNSA. V gave up 5 bases and J gave up 1 base, with 8 bases separating them. The CDR3 length is 13 residues. The CDR3 DNA follows: TGTGCCAGCAGCCTTTTCGGGAACACTGAAGCTTTCTTT. Its translation is CASSLFGNTEAFF.